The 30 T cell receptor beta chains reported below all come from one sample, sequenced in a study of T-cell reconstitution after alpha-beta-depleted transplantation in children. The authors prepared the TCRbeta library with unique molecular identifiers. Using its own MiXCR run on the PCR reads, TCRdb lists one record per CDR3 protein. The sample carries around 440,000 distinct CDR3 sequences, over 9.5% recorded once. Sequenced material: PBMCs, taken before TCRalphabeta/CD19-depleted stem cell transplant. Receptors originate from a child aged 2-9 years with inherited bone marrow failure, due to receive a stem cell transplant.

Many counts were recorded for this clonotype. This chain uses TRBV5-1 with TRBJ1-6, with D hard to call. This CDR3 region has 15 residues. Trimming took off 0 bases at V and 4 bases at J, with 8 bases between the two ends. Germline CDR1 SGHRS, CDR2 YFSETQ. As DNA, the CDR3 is TGCGCCAGCAGCTTGGGGGCGGCGTATAATTCACCCCTCCACTTT. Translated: CASSLGAAYNSPLHF.

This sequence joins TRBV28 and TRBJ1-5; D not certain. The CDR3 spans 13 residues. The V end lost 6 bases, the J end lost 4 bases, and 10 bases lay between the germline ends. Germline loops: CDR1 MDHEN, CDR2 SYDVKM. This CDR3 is CASRWTFNQPQHF. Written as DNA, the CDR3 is TGTGCCAGCAGGTGGACCTTTAATCAGCCCCAGCATTTT.

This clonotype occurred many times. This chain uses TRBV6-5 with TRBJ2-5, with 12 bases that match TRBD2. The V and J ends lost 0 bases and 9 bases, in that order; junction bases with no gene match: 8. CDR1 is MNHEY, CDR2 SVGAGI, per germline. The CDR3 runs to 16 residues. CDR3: CASSYSRLAGVGPQYF. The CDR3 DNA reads TGTGCCAGCAGTTACTCGAGACTAGCGGGAGTCGGGCCCCAGTACTTC.

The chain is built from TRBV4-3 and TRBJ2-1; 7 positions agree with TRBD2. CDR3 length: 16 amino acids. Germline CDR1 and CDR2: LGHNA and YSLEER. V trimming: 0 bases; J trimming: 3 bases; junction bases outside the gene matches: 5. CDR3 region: CASSQDRREGYNEQFF. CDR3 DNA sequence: TGCGCCAGCAGCCAAGATAGGAGGGAGGGCTACAATGAGCAGTTCTTC.

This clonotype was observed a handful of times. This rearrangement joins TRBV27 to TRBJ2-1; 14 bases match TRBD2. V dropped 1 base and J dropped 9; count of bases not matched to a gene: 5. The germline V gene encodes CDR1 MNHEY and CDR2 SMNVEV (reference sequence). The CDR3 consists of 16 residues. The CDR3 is CASSLFGTSGRTEQFF. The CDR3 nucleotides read TGTGCCAGCAGTTTATTTGGGACTAGCGGGAGAACTGAGCAGTTCTTC.

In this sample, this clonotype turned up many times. The CDR3 DNA is TGCAGTGCTAGACATCCGGGGGCGGATGGCTACACCTTC. Its protein is CSARHPGADGYTF. The chain has TRBV20-1 and TRBJ1-2; TRBD1 is a possible D gene (6 bases). The length of the CDR3 is 13 residues. V lost 2 bases to trimming and J lost 6 bases, with 13 bases between them. CDR1 is DFQATT and CDR2 is SNEGSKA in the germline V gene (reference sequence).

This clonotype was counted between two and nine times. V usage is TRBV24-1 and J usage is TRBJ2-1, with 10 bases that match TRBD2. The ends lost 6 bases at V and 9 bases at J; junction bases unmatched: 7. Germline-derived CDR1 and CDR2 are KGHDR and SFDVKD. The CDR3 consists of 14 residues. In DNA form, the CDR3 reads TGTGCCACCAGTAAAGCGGGAGGGCAGGTTGAGCAGTTCTTC. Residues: CATSKAGGQVEQFF.

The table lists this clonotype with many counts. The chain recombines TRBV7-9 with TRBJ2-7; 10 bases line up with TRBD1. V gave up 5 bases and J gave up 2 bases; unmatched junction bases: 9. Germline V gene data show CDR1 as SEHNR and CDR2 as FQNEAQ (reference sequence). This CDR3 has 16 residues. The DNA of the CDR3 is TGTGCCAGCAGCGTGTGGGGACAGGGGATCGCCTACGAGCAGTACTTC. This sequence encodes CASSVWGQGIAYEQYF.

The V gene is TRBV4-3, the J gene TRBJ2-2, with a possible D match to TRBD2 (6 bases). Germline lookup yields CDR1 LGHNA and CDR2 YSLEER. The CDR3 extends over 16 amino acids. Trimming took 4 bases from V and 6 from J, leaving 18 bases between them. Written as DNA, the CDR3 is TGCGCCAGCAGCCCAGATGGAGGGGCTAGGGCCGGGGAGCTGTTTTTT. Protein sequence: CASSPDGGARAGELFF.

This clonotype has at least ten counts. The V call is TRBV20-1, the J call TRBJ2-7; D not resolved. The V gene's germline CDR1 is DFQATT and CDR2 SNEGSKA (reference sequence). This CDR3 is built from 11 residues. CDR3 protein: CSAGVNYEQYF. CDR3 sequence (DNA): TGCAGCGCAGGTGTCAACTACGAGCAGTACTTC.

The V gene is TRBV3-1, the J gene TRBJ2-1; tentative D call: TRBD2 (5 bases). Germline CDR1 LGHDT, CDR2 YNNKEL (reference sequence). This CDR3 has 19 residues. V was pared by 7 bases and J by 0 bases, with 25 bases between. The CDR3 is CASIVNSEARTDSYNEQFF. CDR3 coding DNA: TGTGCCAGCATCGTAAATTCGGAGGCTAGAACCGACTCCTACAATGAGCAGTTCTTC.

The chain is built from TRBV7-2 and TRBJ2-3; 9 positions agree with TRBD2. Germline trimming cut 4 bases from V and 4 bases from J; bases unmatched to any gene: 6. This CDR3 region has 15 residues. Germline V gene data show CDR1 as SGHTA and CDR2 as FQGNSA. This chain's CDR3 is CASSYLAGVPDTQYF. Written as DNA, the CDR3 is TGTGCCAGCAGCTACTTAGCGGGAGTACCAGATACGCAGTATTTT. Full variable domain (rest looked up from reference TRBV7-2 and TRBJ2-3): GAGVSQSPSNKVTEKGKDVELRCDPISGHTALYWYRQSLGQGLEFLIYFQGNSAPDKSGLPSDRFSAERTGGSVSTLTIQRTQQEDSAVYLCASSYLAGVPDTQYFGPGTRLTVL.

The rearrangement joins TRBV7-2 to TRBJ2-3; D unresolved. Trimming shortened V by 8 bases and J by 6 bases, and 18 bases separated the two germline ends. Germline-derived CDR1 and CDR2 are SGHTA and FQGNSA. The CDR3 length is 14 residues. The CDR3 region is CASQLSSNVDTQYF. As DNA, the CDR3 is TGTGCCAGCCAGCTGTCCTCCAATGTCGATACGCAGTATTTT.

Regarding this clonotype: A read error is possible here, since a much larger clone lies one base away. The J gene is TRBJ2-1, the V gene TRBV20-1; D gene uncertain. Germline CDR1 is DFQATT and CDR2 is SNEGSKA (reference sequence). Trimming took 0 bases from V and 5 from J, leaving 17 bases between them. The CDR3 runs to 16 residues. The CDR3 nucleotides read TGCAGTGCTAGAGAACCAACCCAGGCCTCAAACAATGAGCAGTTCTTC. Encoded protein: CSAREPTQASNNEQFF.

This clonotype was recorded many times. CDR3 amino acids: CSARLGNTIYF. Written as DNA, the CDR3 is TGCAGTGCTAGGCTAGGAAACACCATATATTTT. The chain uses TRBV20-1 and TRBJ1-3; D is undetermined. V was shortened by 3 bases and J by 4 bases, with 4 bases between the two germline ends. Looked up from germline, CDR1 is DFQATT and CDR2 is SNEGSKA (reference sequence). CDR3 length: 11 residues.

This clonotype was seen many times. CDR3 sequence: CASSVRTSRELRASEQYF. The CDR3 region has the DNA TGCGCCAGCAGCGTCCGGACTAGTAGGGAACTGAGGGCCTCCGAGCAGTACTTC. The gene calls are TRBV5-1 and TRBJ2-7, with TRBD2 matching 7 bases. Germline V lookup: CDR1 SGHRS, CDR2 YFSETQ. The V gene end was trimmed by 4 bases and the J gene end by 6 bases; junction bases not matched to a gene: 22. CDR3 size: 18 residues.

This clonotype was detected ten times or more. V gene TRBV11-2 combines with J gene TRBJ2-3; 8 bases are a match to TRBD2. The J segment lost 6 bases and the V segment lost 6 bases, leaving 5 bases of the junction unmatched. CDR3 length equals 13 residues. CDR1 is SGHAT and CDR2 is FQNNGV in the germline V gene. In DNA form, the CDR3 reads TGTGCCAGCAGTCCCATAGCGGGGGATACGCAGTATTTT. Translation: CASSPIAGDTQYF.

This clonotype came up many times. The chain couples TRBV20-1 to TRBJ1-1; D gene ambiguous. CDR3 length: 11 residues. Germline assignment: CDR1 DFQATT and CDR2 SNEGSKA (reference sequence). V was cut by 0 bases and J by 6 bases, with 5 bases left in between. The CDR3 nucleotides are TGCAGTGCTAGAGATTGGGCTGAAGCTTTCTTT. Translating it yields CSARDWAEAFF.

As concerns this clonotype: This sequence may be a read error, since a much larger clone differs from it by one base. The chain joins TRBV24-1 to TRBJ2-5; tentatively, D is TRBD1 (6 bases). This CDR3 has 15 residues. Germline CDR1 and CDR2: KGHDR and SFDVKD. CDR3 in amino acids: CATSETGSDQETQNF. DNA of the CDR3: TGTGCCACCAGTGAAACAGGGTCGGACCAAGAGACCCAGAACTTC.

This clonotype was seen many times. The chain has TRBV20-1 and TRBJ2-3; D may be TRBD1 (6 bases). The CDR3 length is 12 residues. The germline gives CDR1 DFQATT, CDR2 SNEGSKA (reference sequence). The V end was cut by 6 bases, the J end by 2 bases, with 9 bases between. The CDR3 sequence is CSARTATDTQYF. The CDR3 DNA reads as TGCAGTGCCCGGACAGCCACAGATACGCAGTATTTT.

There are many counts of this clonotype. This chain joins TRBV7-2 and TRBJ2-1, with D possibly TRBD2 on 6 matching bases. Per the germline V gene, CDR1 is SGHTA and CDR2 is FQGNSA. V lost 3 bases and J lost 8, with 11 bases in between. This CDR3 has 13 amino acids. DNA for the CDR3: TGTGCCAGCAGCTTGGGCAGGGAGGATGAGCAGTTCTTC. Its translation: CASSLGREDEQFF. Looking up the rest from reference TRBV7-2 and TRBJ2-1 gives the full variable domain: GAGVSQSPSNKVTEKGKDVELRCDPISGHTALYWYRQSLGQGLEFLIYFQGNSAPDKSGLPSDRFSAERTGGSVSTLTIQRTQQEDSAVYLCASSLGREDEQFFGPGTRLTVL.

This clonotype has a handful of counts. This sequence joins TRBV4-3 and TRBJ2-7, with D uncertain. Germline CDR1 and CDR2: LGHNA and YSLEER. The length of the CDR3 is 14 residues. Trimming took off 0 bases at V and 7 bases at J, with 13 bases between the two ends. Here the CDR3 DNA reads TGCGCCAGCAGCCAAGATTTCCCCCCGCGTGAGCAGTACTTC. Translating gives CASSQDFPPREQYF.

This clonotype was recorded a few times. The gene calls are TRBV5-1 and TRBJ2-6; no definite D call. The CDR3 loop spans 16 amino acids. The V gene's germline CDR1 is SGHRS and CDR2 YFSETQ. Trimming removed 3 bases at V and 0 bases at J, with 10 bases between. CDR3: CASSSAFSSGANVLTF. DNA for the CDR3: TGCGCCAGCAGCTCGGCATTCAGCTCTGGGGCCAACGTCCTGACTTTC.

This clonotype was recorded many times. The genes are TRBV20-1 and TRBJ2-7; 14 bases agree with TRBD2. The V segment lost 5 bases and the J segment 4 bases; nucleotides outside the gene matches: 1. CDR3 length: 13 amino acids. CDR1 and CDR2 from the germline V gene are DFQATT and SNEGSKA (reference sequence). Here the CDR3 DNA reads TGCAGTGCTGGGACTAGCGGGGGTTACGAGCAGTACTTC. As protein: CSAGTSGGYEQYF.

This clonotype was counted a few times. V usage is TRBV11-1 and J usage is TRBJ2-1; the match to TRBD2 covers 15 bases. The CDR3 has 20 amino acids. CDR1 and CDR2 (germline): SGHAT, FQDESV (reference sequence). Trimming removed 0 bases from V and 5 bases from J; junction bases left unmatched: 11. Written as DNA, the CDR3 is TGTGCCAGCAGCTTAGCGCTAATTAGGACTAGCGGGAGGGAAGACAATGAGCAGTTCTTC. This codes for CASSLALIRTSGREDNEQFF.

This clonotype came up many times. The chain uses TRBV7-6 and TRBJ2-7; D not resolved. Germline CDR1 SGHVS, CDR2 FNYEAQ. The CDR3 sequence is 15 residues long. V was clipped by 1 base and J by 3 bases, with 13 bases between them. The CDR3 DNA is TGTGCCAGCAGCTTAGAGGCAGGAGACAACTACGAGCAGTACTTC. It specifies CASSLEAGDNYEQYF.

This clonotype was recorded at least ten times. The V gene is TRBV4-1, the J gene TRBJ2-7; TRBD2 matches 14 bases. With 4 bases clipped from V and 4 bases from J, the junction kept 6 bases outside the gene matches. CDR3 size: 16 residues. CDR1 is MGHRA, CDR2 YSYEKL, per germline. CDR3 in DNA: TGCGCCAGCAGCCTTGTTGGGACTAGCGGGAGTTACGAGCAGTACTTC. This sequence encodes CASSLVGTSGSYEQYF.

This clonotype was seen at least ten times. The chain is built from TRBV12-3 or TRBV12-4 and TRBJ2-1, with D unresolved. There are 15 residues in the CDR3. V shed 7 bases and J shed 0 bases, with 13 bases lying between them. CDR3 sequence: CASTIGSGSYNEQFF. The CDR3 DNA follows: TGTGCCAGCACCATAGGTTCGGGCTCCTACAATGAGCAGTTCTTC.

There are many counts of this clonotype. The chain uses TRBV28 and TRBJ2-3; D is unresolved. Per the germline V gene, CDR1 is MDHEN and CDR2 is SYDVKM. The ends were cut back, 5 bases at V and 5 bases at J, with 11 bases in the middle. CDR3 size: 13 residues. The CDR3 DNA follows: TGTGCCAGCAGTGAAGACCAGGTAGATACGCAGTATTTT. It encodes CASSEDQVDTQYF.

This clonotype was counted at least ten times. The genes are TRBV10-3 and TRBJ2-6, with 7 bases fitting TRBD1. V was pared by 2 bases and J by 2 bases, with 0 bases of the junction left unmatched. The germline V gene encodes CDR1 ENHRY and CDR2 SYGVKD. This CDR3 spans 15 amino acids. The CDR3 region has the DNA TGTGCCATCAGTGAGACAGGGGCTGGGGCCAACGTCCTGACTTTC. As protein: CAISETGAGANVLTF.